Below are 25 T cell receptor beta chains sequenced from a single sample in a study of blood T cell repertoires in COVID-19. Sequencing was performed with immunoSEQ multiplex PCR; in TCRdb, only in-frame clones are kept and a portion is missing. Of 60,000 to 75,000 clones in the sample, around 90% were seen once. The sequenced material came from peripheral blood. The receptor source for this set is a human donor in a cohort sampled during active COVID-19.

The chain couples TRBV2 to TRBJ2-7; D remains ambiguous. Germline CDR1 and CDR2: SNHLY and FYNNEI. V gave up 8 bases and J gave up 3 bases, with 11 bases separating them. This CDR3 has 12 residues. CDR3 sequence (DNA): TGTGCCAGCGGTTACAGCCACTACGAGCAGTACTTC. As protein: CASGYSHYEQYF.

CDR3 loop: CATSARGTSGTDTQYF. The CDR3 DNA is TGTGCCACATCCGCGCGGGGGACTAGCGGGACAGATACGCAGTATTTT. The chain has TRBV6-6 and TRBJ2-3, with 12 bases lining up with TRBD2. The junction had 11 bases not matched to a gene; V was cut back by 10 bases and J by 3 bases. Germline V gives CDR1 MNHNY, CDR2 SVGAGI (reference sequence). This CDR3 is built from 16 residues.

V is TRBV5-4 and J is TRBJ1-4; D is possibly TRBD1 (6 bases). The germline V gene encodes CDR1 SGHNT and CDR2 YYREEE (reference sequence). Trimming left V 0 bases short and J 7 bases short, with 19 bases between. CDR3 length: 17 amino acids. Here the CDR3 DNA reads TGTGCCAGCAGCTTGGGACAGGTTGTAGGATCAGGTGAAAAACTGTTTTTT. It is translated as CASSLGQVVGSGEKLFF.

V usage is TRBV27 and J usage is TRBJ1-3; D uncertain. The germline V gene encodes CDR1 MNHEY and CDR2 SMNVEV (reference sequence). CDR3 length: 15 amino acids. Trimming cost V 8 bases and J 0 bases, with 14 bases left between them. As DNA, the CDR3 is TGTGCCAGCGGGGAGAGGGCTCCCTCTGGAAACACCATATATTTT. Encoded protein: CASGERAPSGNTIYF.

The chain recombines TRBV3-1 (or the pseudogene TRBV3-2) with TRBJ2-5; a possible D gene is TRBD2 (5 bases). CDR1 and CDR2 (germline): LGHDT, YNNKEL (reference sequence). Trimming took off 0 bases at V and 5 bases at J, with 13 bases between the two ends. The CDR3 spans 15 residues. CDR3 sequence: CASSQEPNTRETQYF. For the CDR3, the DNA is TGTGCCAGCAGCCAAGAGCCAAATACTAGGGAGACCCAGTACTTC.

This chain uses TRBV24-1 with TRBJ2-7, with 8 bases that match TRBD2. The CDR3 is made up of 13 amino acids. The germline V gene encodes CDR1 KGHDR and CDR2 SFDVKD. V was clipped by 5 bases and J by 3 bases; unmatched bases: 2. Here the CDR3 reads CATSAGGGYEQYF. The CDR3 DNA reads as TGTGCCACCAGTGCGGGAGGGGGCTACGAGCAGTACTTC.

CDR3 region: CASSSQGASTDTQYF. The CDR3 DNA sequence: TGTGCCAGCAGTTCCCAGGGGGCCAGCACAGATACGCAGTATTTT. The V and J genes are TRBV27 and TRBJ2-3; 8 bases line up with TRBD1. The J segment lost 0 bases and the V segment lost 4 bases, leaving 3 bases of the junction unmatched. Germline loops: CDR1 MNHEY, CDR2 SMNVEV (reference sequence). The CDR3 runs to 15 residues.

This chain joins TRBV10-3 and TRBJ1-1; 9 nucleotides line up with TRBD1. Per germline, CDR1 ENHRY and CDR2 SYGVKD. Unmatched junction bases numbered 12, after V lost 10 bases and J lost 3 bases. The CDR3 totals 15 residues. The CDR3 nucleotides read TGTGCCACCGCGGTCGGGACAGGGATGTACACTGAAGCTTTCTTT. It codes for CATAVGTGMYTEAFF.

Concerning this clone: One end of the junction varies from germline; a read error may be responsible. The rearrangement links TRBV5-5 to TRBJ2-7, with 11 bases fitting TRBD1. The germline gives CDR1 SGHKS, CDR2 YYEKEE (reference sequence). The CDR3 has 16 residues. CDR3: CASTLRPGTGGYEQYF. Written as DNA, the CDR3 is TGTGCCAGCACCTTGCGCCCCGGGACAGGGGGTTACGAGCAGTACTTC.

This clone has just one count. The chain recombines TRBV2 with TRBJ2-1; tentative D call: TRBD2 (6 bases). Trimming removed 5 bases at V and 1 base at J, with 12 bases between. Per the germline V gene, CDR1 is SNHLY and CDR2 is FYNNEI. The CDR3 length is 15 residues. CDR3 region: CASSHDLASYNEQFF. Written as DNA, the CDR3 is TGTGCCAGCAGTCACGACCTAGCGTCCTACAATGAGCAGTTCTTC.

The CDR3: CASSVGTGAGNTIYF. CDR3 in DNA: TGCGCCAGCAGCGTAGGGACAGGGGCTGGAAACACCATATATTTT. The chain is built from TRBV5-1 and TRBJ1-3; 10 bases line up with TRBD1. V shed 4 bases and J 2 bases; nucleotides not matched to a gene: 3. In germline, CDR1 is SGHRS, CDR2 YFSETQ. The CDR3 has 15 amino acids.

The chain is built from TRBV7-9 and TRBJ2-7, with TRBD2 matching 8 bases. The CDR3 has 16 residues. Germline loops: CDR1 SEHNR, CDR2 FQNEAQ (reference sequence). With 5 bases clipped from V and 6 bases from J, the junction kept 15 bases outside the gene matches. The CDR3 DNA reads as TGTGCCAGCAGCCGTAAGAACGGACTAGCTGGCGGCGAGCAGTACTTC. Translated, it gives CASSRKNGLAGGEQYF.

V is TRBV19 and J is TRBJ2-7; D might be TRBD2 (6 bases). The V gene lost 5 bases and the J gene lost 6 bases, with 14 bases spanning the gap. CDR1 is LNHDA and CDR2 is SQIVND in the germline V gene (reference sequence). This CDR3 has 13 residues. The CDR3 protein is CASSSQVEGEQYF. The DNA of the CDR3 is TGTGCCAGTAGTTCCCAAGTGGAGGGCGAGCAGTACTTC.

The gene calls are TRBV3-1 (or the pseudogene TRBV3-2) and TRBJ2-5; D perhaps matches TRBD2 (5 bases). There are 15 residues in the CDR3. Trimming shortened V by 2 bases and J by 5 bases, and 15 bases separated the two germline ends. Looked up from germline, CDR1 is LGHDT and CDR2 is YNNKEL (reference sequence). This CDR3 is CASSQRGLTGETQYF. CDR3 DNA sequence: TGTGCCAGCAGCCAACGTGGACTGACCGGGGAGACCCAGTACTTC.

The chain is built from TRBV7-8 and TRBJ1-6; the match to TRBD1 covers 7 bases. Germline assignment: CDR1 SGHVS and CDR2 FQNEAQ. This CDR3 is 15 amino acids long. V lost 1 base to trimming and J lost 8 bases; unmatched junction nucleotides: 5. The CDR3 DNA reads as TGTGCCAGCAGCTTAGAGACAGGGTACGATTCACCCCTCCACTTT. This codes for CASSLETGYDSPLHF.

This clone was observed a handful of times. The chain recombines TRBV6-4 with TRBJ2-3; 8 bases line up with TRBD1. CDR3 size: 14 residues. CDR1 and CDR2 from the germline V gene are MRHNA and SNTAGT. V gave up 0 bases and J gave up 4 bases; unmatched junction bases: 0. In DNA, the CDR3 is TGTGCCAGCAGTGACTCACAGGGGGCAGATACGCAGTATTTT. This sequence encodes CASSDSQGADTQYF.

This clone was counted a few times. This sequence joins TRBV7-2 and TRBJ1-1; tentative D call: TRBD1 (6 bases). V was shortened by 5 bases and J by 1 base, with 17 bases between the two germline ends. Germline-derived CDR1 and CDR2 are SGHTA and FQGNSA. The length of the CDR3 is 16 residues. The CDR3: CASSPPRQGTNTEAFF. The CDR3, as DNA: TGTGCCAGCAGCCCCCCACGGCAGGGGACGAACACTGAAGCTTTCTTT.

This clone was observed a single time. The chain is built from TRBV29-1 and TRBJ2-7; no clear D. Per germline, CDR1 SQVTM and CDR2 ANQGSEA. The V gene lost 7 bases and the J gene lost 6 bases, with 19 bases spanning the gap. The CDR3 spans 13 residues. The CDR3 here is CSAGSSGSREQYF. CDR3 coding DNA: TGCAGCGCTGGCTCTTCAGGATCGCGCGAGCAGTACTTC.

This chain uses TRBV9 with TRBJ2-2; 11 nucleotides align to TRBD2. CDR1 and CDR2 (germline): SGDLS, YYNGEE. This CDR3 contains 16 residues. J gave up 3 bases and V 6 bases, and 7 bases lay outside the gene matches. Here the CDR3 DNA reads TGTGCCAGCATCTCCACTAGCGGGGGCGACACCGGGGAGCTGTTTTTT. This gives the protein CASISTSGGDTGELFF.

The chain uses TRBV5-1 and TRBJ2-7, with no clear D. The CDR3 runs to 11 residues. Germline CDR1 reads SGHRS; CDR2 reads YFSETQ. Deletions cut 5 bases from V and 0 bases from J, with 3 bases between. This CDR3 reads CASRASYEQYF. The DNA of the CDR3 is TGCGCCAGCAGGGCCTCCTACGAGCAGTACTTC.

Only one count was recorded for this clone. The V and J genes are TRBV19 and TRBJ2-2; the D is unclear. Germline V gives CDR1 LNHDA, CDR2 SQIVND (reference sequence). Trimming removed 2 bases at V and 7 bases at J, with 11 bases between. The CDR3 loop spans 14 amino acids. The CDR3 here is CASSITRHNGELFF. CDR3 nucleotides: TGTGCCAGTAGTATAACCCGACACAACGGGGAGCTGTTTTTT.

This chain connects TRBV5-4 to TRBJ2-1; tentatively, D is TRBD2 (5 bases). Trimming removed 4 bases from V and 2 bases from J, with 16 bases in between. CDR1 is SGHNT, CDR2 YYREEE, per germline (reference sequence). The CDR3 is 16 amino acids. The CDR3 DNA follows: TGTGCCAGCAGCCGAAAGGCGCTAGCAGCCTACAATGAGCAGTTCTTC. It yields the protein CASSRKALAAYNEQFF.

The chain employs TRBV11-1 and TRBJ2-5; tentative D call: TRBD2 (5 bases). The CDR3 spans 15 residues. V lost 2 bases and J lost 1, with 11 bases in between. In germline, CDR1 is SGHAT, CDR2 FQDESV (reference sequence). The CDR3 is CASSLTGYVQETQYF. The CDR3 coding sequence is TGTGCCAGCAGCTTAACGGGATACGTCCAAGAGACCCAGTACTTC.

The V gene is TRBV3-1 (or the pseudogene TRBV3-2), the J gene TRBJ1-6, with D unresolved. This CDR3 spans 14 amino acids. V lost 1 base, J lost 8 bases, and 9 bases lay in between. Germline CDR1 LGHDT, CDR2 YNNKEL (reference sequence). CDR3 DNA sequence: TGTGCCAGCAGCCAAGTTTCGGGGTATTCACCCCTCCACTTT. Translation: CASSQVSGYSPLHF.

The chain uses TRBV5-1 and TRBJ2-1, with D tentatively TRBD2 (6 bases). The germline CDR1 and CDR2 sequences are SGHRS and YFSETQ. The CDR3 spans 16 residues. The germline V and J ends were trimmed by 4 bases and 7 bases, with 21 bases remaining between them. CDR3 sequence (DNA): TGCGCCAGCAGCGGCAATAGCGGACTCATATCGAATGAGCAGTTCTTC. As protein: CASSGNSGLISNEQFF.